This record covers a single T cell receptor (beta chain). Its specificity is unknown. The germline gives CDR1 SGHRS, CDR2 YFSETQ. V shed 3 bases and J 8 bases; nucleotides not matched to a gene: 14. This CDR3 comprises 16 residues. These data come from a study of cytomegalovirus exposure and HLA in healthy donors. Primers included in the PCR were 60 Vbeta and 13 Jbeta primers. Assay used: immunoSEQ multiplex PCR; TCRdb lists only in-frame clones, some missing. The repertoire consists of over 150,000 clones, with about 75% occurring once and the leading ten covering about 3%. Regarding the study as a whole: According to an earlier analysis, most TCR beta V segments yielded productive rearrangements about 87% or about 30% of the time. The study designated roughly 150 TCR beta chains cytomegalovirus-associated. Common viral pathogens seemed, in a later analysis, to connect with several of the most significant clusters.

Though nominally healthy at sampling, donors likely had unrecorded immune exposures. The specimen was PBMCs. This sequence originates from a woman in her fifties or sixties in good health and CMV-seropositive. The chain combines TRBV5-1 with TRBJ1-2, with 9 bases that match TRBD1. CDR3 amino acids: CASSSTVGDRVKGYTF. CDR3 DNA sequence: TGCGCCAGCAGCTCGACCGTGGGGGACAGGGTAAAAGGCTACACCTTC.